These 20 T cell receptor beta chains originate from one sample sequenced in a study of CD8 T cells in Susac syndrome (dated by TCRdb to the late 2010s). Libraries were prepared through the immunoSEQ multiplex PCR assay. RNA was extracted using the RNeasy kit, and about 0.45 to 1 ug of the RNA was reverse transcribed with random hexamers. The public reads were reprocessed in TCRdb via fastp at Q25 and MiXCR, keeping in-frame beta chains. Duplicate CDR3 protein sequences are folded into a single record with the most common DNA and genes. The sample records about 110,000 distinct CDR3 sequences, 94% of which are singletons. The top ten hold approximately 0.41% of the sample. Sequenced material: CD8+ T cells from PBMCs. The receptors were sampled from a human donor with Susac syndrome.

The J gene is TRBJ2-2, the V gene TRBV2; D is perhaps TRBD1 (6 bases). CDR1 and CDR2 from the germline V gene are SNHLY and FYNNEI. Trimming removed 3 bases from V and 6 bases from J, with 11 bases in between. This CDR3 comprises 14 residues. CDR3 protein: CASSDSRGAGELFF. CDR3 in DNA: TGTGCCAGCAGTGATTCCAGGGGCGCCGGGGAGCTGTTTTTT.

The chain is built from TRBV9 and TRBJ1-2; D is undetermined. The CDR3 covers 14 residues. V shed 3 bases and J shed 7 bases, with 16 bases lying between them. Germline V CDR1 and CDR2: SGDLS, YYNGEE. In DNA form, the CDR3 reads TGTGCCAGCAGCGAGGGTGGCGGAGGTTCTGGCTACACCTTC. Amino acids: CASSEGGGGSGYTF.

The chain employs TRBV12-3 or TRBV12-4 and TRBJ2-5, with D perhaps assigned TRBD1 or TRBD2 (6 bases each). Trimming took off 3 bases at V and 5 bases at J, with 16 bases between the two ends. The CDR3 loop spans 15 amino acids. The CDR3: CASSLMGGARETQYF. The DNA for the CDR3 is TGTGCCAGCAGTTTGATGGGGGGCGCAAGGGAGACCCAGTACTTC.

CDR3 in amino acids: CASTTRDQIKEQFF. Here the CDR3 DNA reads TGTGCCAGCACCACTAGGGATCAAATTAAGGAGCAGTTCTTC. The V call is TRBV7-2, the J call TRBJ2-1, with a weak D call TRBD2 (5 bases). CDR1 and CDR2 from the germline V gene are SGHTA and FQGNSA. Trimming shortened V by 7 bases and J by 10 bases, and 20 bases separated the two germline ends. The CDR3 spans 14 residues.

The chain recombines TRBV5-4 with TRBJ1-5, with D unclear. In germline, CDR1 is SGHNT, CDR2 YYREEE (reference sequence). Trimming cost V 2 bases and J 2 bases, with 11 bases left between them. The CDR3 is 15 residues long. CDR3 DNA sequence: TGTGCCAGCAGCTTAGGGCCATTAGGCAATCAGCCCCAGCATTTT. It translates to CASSLGPLGNQPQHF.

The rearrangement joins TRBV5-1 to TRBJ2-7; D is uncertain. This CDR3 has 14 residues. V was shortened by 0 bases and J by 1 base, with 8 bases between the two germline ends. CDR1 and CDR2 from the germline V gene are SGHRS and YFSETQ. CDR3 coding DNA: TGCGCCAGCAGCTTGGACAGCCTATCCTACGAGCAGTACTTC. It codes for CASSLDSLSYEQYF.

The genes are TRBV12-5 and TRBJ1-2; 9 bases line up with TRBD1. Germline values: CDR1 LGHNT, CDR2 FRNRAP. Trimming cost V 4 bases and J 11 bases; bases outside gene matches: 11. The length of the CDR3 is 14 residues. The DNA for the CDR3 is TGTGCTAGTGGTTGGGGGACAGGGATCCTAGGATACACCTTC. Encoded protein: CASGWGTGILGYTF. Based on the CDR3 plus reference TRBV12-5 and TRBJ1-2, the full variable domain is DARVTQTPRHKVTEMGQEVTMRCQPILGHNTVFWYRQTMMQGLELLAYFRNRAPLDDSGMPKDRFSAEMPDATLATLKIQPSEPRDSAVYFCASGWGTGILGYTFGSGTRLTVV.

The J gene is TRBJ2-5, the V gene TRBV5-4; D uncertain. The ends were cut back, 0 bases at V and 0 bases at J, with 3 bases in the middle. CDR1 is SGHNT and CDR2 is YYREEE in the germline V gene (reference sequence). The CDR3 extends over 13 amino acids. The CDR3 DNA reads TGTGCCAGCAGCTTGGGGAACCAAGAGACCCAGTACTTC. Translation: CASSLGNQETQYF.

The rearrangement uses TRBV5-1 and TRBJ2-5; possibly TRBD1 for D (6 bases). Germline V CDR1 and CDR2: SGHRS, YFSETQ. The CDR3 covers 15 residues. The V and J ends lost 1 base and 1 base respectively, with 11 bases between them. CDR3 DNA: TGCGCCAGCAGCTTGTGGGACACTGGCCAAGAGACCCAGTACTTC. Protein sequence: CASSLWDTGQETQYF. The entire variable domain, with the rest obtained from reference TRBV5-1 and TRBJ2-5, is as follows: KAGVTQTPRYLIKTRGQQVTLSCSPISGHRSVSWYQQTPGQGLQFLFEYFSETQRNKGNFPGRFSGRQFSNSRSEMNVSTLELGDSALYLCASSLWDTGQETQYFGPGTRLLVL.

The chain is built from TRBV15 and TRBJ2-1; 14 bases map to TRBD2. The ends lost 5 bases at V and 7 bases at J; junction bases unmatched: 7. The CDR3 is 16 amino acids. The V gene's germline CDR1 is LNHNV and CDR2 YYDKDF (reference sequence). This CDR3 reads CATSWGGLAGVNEQFF. CDR3 DNA: TGTGCCACCAGCTGGGGGGGACTAGCGGGGGTAAATGAGCAGTTCTTC.

The chain has TRBV11-2 and TRBJ2-2, with D possibly being TRBD2 (5 bases). CDR1 and CDR2 (germline): SGHAT, FQNNGV. V dropped 5 bases and J dropped 1 base, with 14 bases sitting between them. This CDR3 contains 16 residues. CDR3 DNA: TGTGCCAGCAGCGACCGGGATGGAGTGAACACCGGGGAGCTGTTTTTT. This encodes CASSDRDGVNTGELFF.

The rearrangement joins TRBV4-1 to TRBJ2-1, with D tentatively TRBD1 (6 bases). Per the germline V gene, CDR1 is MGHRA and CDR2 is YSYEKL. CDR3 length equals 15 residues. The V end lost 1 base, the J end lost 10 bases, and 17 bases lay between the germline ends. CDR3 coding DNA: TGCGCCAGCAGCCAAGCAACAGGGTCGGCTAGGGAGCAGTTCTTC. As protein: CASSQATGSAREQFF.

The genes are TRBV24-1 and TRBJ2-1; 9 bases fit TRBD2. This CDR3 comprises 14 residues. Germline values: CDR1 KGHDR, CDR2 SFDVKD. J lost 4 bases, V lost 4 bases, and 1 base had no gene match. The CDR3: CATSESGGYNEQFF. CDR3 nucleotide sequence: TGTGCCACCAGTGAAAGCGGGGGGTACAATGAGCAGTTCTTC.

This rearrangement joins TRBV5-1 to TRBJ2-7; the D gene is possibly TRBD1 (5 bases). The CDR3 covers 14 residues. V was trimmed by 0 bases and J by 3 bases, leaving 10 bases between them. Germline assignment: CDR1 SGHRS and CDR2 YFSETQ. The CDR3 protein is CASSLAGRGYEQYF. The CDR3 nucleotides are TGCGCCAGCAGCTTGGCAGGTAGGGGCTACGAGCAGTACTTC.

The rearrangement links TRBV6-5 to TRBJ1-2; TRBD1 matches 8 bases. Looked up from germline, CDR1 is MNHEY and CDR2 is SVGAGI. This CDR3 is built from 14 residues. V gave up 0 bases and J gave up 10 bases; unmatched junction bases: 7. CDR3 residues: CASSYSAGTGLYTF. The CDR3 DNA sequence: TGTGCCAGCAGTTACTCGGCCGGGACAGGCCTCTACACCTTC.

J is TRBJ1-2 and V is TRBV7-9; tentative D call: TRBD1 (6 bases). This CDR3 spans 15 amino acids. The germline CDR1 and CDR2 sequences are SEHNR and FQNEAQ (reference sequence). With 4 bases removed from V and 0 bases from J, the gap between germline ends came to 12 bases. The CDR3: CASSSTGMSNYGYTF. The CDR3 nucleotides read TGTGCCAGCAGCTCTACAGGGATGTCTAACTATGGCTACACCTTC.

V is TRBV20-1 and J is TRBJ2-3; D perhaps matches TRBD1 (6 bases). The length of the CDR3 is 12 residues. V gave up 0 bases and J gave up 11 bases, with 12 bases separating them. Germline CDR1 and CDR2: DFQATT and SNEGSKA (reference sequence). In nucleotides, the CDR3 is TGCAGTGCTAGAGATGAGGCCAGGGGGCAGTATTTT. Its protein is CSARDEARGQYF.

The chain carries TRBV27 and TRBJ2-2, with D possibly matching TRBD1 (6 bases). The CDR3 covers 14 residues. The germline gives CDR1 MNHEY, CDR2 SMNVEV (reference sequence). Trimming removed 5 bases from V and 4 bases from J, with 11 bases in between. The CDR3 loop is CASSVTGFTGELFF. In nucleotides, the CDR3 is TGTGCCAGCAGTGTCACAGGGTTCACCGGGGAGCTGTTTTTT.

The chain employs TRBV20-1 and TRBJ2-3; 13 bases fit TRBD2. Germline lookup yields CDR1 DFQATT and CDR2 SNEGSKA (reference sequence). The J segment lost 0 bases and the V segment lost 0 bases, leaving 6 bases of the junction unmatched. This CDR3 has 18 amino acids. The CDR3 protein is CSARDLTSGGLSTDTQYF. CDR3 coding DNA: TGCAGTGCTAGAGATCTGACTAGCGGGGGGCTAAGCACAGATACGCAGTATTTT.

The V and J genes are TRBV7-9 and TRBJ2-1; possibly TRBD1 or TRBD2 for D (5 bases each). The V gene's germline CDR1 is SEHNR and CDR2 FQNEAQ (reference sequence). V shed 6 bases and J shed 6 bases, with 21 bases lying between them. There are 16 residues in the CDR3. CDR3 amino acids: CASSSWDGDSSNEQFF. Written as DNA, the CDR3 is TGTGCCAGCAGTTCTTGGGACGGCGACTCTTCCAATGAGCAGTTCTTC.